This entry lists 19 T cell receptor beta chains sequenced from one sample in a study of CD8+ T cells in alopecia areata. Treatment here: oral pan-JAK inhibitor, 5-10 mg twice daily. Extraction and reverse transcription of RNA yielded cDNA as the sequencing template. Here immunoSEQ multiplex PCR was the method, and the copy in TCRdb shows in-frame clones only, minus some. The sample has roughly 220,000 clones, around 65% seen once. The sequenced sample was CD4+ T cells sorted from blood, obtained at approximately week 45, from a patient treated with tofacitinib. The receptor source for this set is a human donor with alopecia areata.

The chain recombines TRBV7-6 with TRBJ2-6, with D maybe TRBD2 (6 bases). Germline V lookup: CDR1 SGHVS, CDR2 FNYEAQ. V was trimmed by 5 bases and J by 0 bases, leaving 17 bases between them. This CDR3 has 18 amino acids. The CDR3 spells CASSPKRIGSSGANVLTF. The CDR3 region has the DNA TGTGCCAGCAGCCCCAAGAGGATCGGGAGCTCTGGGGCCAACGTCCTGACTTTC.

This chain joins TRBV6-1 and TRBJ2-3, with D perhaps TRBD1 (6 bases). Germline assignment: CDR1 MNHNS and CDR2 SASEGT. Trimming removed 6 bases from V and 3 bases from J, with 13 bases in between. The CDR3 is 14 residues long. The CDR3 sequence is CASSLVQGTDTQYF. In nucleotides, the CDR3 is TGTGCCAGCAGCCTGGTACAGGGTACAGATACGCAGTATTTT.

This chain links TRBV2 with TRBJ2-1, with D possibly being TRBD2 (5 bases). The CDR3 runs to 11 residues. Germline CDR1 SNHLY, CDR2 FYNNEI. V was clipped by 8 bases and J by 6 bases, with 8 bases between them. The CDR3 reads CASGSVNEQFF. The CDR3 coding sequence is TGTGCCAGCGGTAGCGTCAATGAGCAGTTCTTC.

The genes are TRBV5-1 and TRBJ2-5, with D perhaps matching TRBD1 or TRBD2 (5 bases each). The CDR3 covers 14 residues. Looked up from germline, CDR1 is SGHRS and CDR2 is YFSETQ. Trimming left V 0 bases short and J 1 base short, with 7 bases between. CDR3 sequence (DNA): TGCGCCAGCAGCTTGGGAGGGGTCCAAGAGACCCAGTACTTC. Its translation is CASSLGGVQETQYF.

The rearrangement links TRBV19 to TRBJ2-6; TRBD1 matches at 8 bases. From germline, CDR1 is LNHDA and CDR2 SQIVND (reference sequence). Unmatched junction bases numbered 13, after V lost 5 bases and J lost 4 bases. This CDR3 comprises 18 residues. This chain's CDR3 is CASSGQGLFGSGANVLTF. The CDR3, as DNA: TGTGCCAGTAGTGGACAGGGTCTGTTTGGGTCCGGGGCCAACGTCCTGACTTTC.

This chain joins TRBV4-1 and TRBJ2-3, with D perhaps assigned TRBD1 or TRBD2 (5 bases each). The CDR3 has 18 residues. Trimming cost V 4 bases and J 0 bases, with 20 bases left between them. CDR1 is MGHRA, CDR2 YSYEKL, per germline. The CDR3 protein is CASSRRQGVGASTDTQYF. CDR3 DNA sequence: TGCGCCAGCAGCCGAAGGCAGGGAGTTGGGGCTAGCACAGATACGCAGTATTTT.

The chain links TRBV30 to TRBJ1-1; 9 positions agree with TRBD1. J was trimmed by 3 bases and V by 2 bases; bases with no gene match: 4. The CDR3 has 14 residues. The germline CDR1 and CDR2 sequences are GTSNPN and SVGIG (reference sequence). The CDR3 reads CAWSRTGAYTEAFF. In DNA form, the CDR3 reads TGTGCCTGGAGTCGGACAGGGGCCTACACTGAAGCTTTCTTT.

The chain employs TRBV29-1 and TRBJ2-2; the D gene is possibly TRBD1 (6 bases). CDR1 and CDR2 (germline): SQVTM, ANQGSEA. The germline V and J ends were trimmed by 4 bases and 5 bases, with 11 bases remaining between them. The CDR3 is made up of 13 amino acids. The CDR3 loop reads CSVVRQGTGELFF. CDR3 coding DNA: TGCAGCGTTGTGCGGCAGGGGACCGGGGAGCTGTTTTTT.

The chain combines TRBV7-9 with TRBJ2-7; 7 nucleotides agree with TRBD2. The CDR3 length is 12 residues. Trimming took 4 bases from V and 5 from J; bases not matched to a gene: 2. Germline V gene sequence: CDR1 SEHNR, CDR2 FQNEAQ (reference sequence). CDR3 nucleotides: TGTGCCAGCAGCTCCACTAGCGACGAGCAGTACTTC. Protein product: CASSSTSDEQYF.

The rearrangement joins TRBV18 to TRBJ2-6; D gene ambiguous. CDR1 and CDR2 from the germline V gene are KGHSH and LQKENI. This CDR3 region has 16 residues. The V end lost 1 base, the J end lost 0 bases, and 7 bases lay between the germline ends. CDR3 region: CASSPLPDSGANVLTF. DNA for the CDR3: TGTGCCAGCTCACCACTCCCCGACTCTGGGGCCAACGTCCTGACTTTC.

The chain joins TRBV25-1 to TRBJ1-5, with D perhaps matching TRBD1 (5 bases). Germline CDR1 is MGHDK and CDR2 is SYGVNS. Trimming left V 2 bases short and J 5 bases short, with 10 bases between. The CDR3 runs 14 residues. CDR3: CASSETGLYQPQHF. CDR3 DNA sequence: TGTGCCAGCAGTGAAACAGGACTCTATCAGCCCCAGCATTTT.

This clone was counted a few times. The rearrangement uses TRBV9 and TRBJ2-1; 9 nucleotides agree with TRBD1. The V and J ends lost 0 bases and 7 bases, in that order; junction bases with no gene match: 8. Per germline, CDR1 SGDLS and CDR2 YYNGEE. The length of the CDR3 is 16 residues. CDR3: CASSVASQGAGNEQFF. As DNA, the CDR3 is TGTGCCAGCAGCGTAGCCTCACAGGGGGCAGGGAATGAGCAGTTCTTC.

The rearrangement joins TRBV7-2 to TRBJ2-1, with TRBD1 identical over 11 bases. With V trimmed by 5 bases and J by 4 bases, 4 bases remained unmatched. The CDR3 runs 15 residues. From germline, CDR1 is SGHTA and CDR2 FQGNSA. The CDR3 protein is CASSRGQGGYNEQFF. The DNA of the CDR3 is TGTGCCAGCAGCCGGGGACAGGGGGGATACAATGAGCAGTTCTTC. The whole variable domain, filled in from reference TRBV7-2 and TRBJ2-1, reads GAGVSQSPSNKVTEKGKDVELRCDPISGHTALYWYRQSLGQGLEFLIYFQGNSAPDKSGLPSDRFSAERTGGSVSTLTIQRTQQEDSAVYLCASSRGQGGYNEQFFGPGTRLTVL.

V and J are TRBV18 and TRBJ2-7; 10 nucleotides agree with TRBD1. CDR3 length: 14 residues. The junction had 6 bases not matched to a gene; V was cut back by 5 bases and J by 5 bases. The germline CDR1 and CDR2 sequences are KGHSH and LQKENI. CDR3 region: CASSSRQGAHEQYF. In DNA, the CDR3 is TGTGCCAGCTCATCTCGACAGGGGGCCCACGAGCAGTACTTC.

This chain joins TRBV30 and TRBJ2-1; 9 bases align to TRBD2. The V gene end was trimmed by 4 bases and the J gene end by 9 bases; junction bases not matched to a gene: 19. This CDR3 contains 17 residues. Germline V CDR1 and CDR2: GTSNPN, SVGIG (reference sequence). CDR3 sequence (DNA): TGTGCCTGGAACTGGGGCGGCGGGGGGGCCTCTGTTGGTGAGCAGTTCTTC. This sequence encodes CAWNWGGGGASVGEQFF.

The chain joins TRBV5-1 to TRBJ2-3; D is uncertain. The CDR3 has 13 amino acids. CDR1 and CDR2 (germline): SGHRS, YFSETQ. Trimming pared 4 bases from V and 2 bases from J, leaving 8 bases between. CDR3 nucleotides: TGCGCCAGCAGCATCCTATCCACAGATACGCAGTATTTT. This codes for CASSILSTDTQYF.

The V gene is TRBV7-2, the J gene TRBJ2-1, with 10 nucleotides matching TRBD1. The CDR3 length is 14 residues. V was pared by 5 bases and J by 10 bases, with 8 bases of the junction left unmatched. The V gene's germline CDR1 is SGHTA and CDR2 FQGNSA. CDR3 bases: TGTGCCAGCAGCGCGGACAGGGGGAATTGGGAGCAGTTCTTC. Its protein product is CASSADRGNWEQFF.

The rearrangement uses TRBV7-2 and TRBJ2-7; D not resolved. Germline loops: CDR1 SGHTA, CDR2 FQGNSA. The V end lost 5 bases, the J end lost 2 bases, and 19 bases lay between the germline ends. The CDR3 covers 16 residues. CDR3 region: CASSPPAQLMPYEQYF. In DNA form, the CDR3 reads TGTGCCAGCAGCCCCCCGGCACAGCTCATGCCCTACGAGCAGTACTTC.

The chain links TRBV7-2 to TRBJ2-1; 10 positions agree with TRBD2. Trimming at V came to 0 bases and at J to 9 bases, leaving 5 bases not matched to a gene. This CDR3 spans 15 amino acids. Germline CDR1 and CDR2: SGHTA and FQGNSA. CDR3 nucleotides: TGTGCCAGCAGCTTAGCACTAGCGGGGTTTGGTGAGCAGTTCTTC. It translates to CASSLALAGFGEQFF.